This T cell receptor beta chain was observed in a study of blood T cell repertoires in COVID-19. Authors' methods: Amplification of reference gene primers was used by the study to estimate nucleated cell counts. Using immunoSEQ multiplex PCR, the repertoire was profiled, and TCRdb retains in-frame clones only, with some absent. V and J calls and clone size are copied from that table; D and trimming were computed from the DNA. The sample consists of hundreds of thousands of clones, 85% of them appearing once. V was shortened by 6 bases and J by 2 bases, with 10 bases between the two germline ends. The length of the CDR3 is 13 residues.

This sequence was found in a woman aged 50 to 60 with active or convalescent COVID-19. The source material was peripheral blood. This chain uses TRBV12-3 or TRBV12-4 with TRBJ1-1; unclear D gene. CDR3 bases: TGTGCCAGCAGGCGGCAAGACAACACTGAAGCTTTCTTT. Translating it yields CASRRQDNTEAFF.